This T cell receptor (beta chain) was sequenced in a study of post-analysis software for immune sequencing data (dated by TCRdb to the mid-2010s). In the study overall: Relapsing-remitting, secondary progressive and progressive-relapsing multiple sclerosis were recorded as disease courses, and subtype annotation was lacking for some patients. Patient repertoires were compared against roughly 12 previously published healthy control repertoires from donors aged roughly 6 to 26 years. A subset of samples was prepared in parallel using single-end sample barcoding, then pooled and co-amplified after Illumina adapter ligation. Overall study outcomes, separate from this receptor: The multiple sclerosis patient group was slightly younger than the control group. Direct clustering with F measure showed strong co-clustering of samples prepared in the same batch, prompting a batch-effect correction. Normalized Chao1 diversity was significantly lower in multiple sclerosis patients than controls, suggesting substantial peripheral T-cell clonal expansion. Patients showed significantly higher frequencies than controls for several TRBV segments, among them TRBV5-6, TRBV5-1 and TRBV20-1.

According to the germline V gene, CDR1 reads SNHLY and CDR2 reads FYNNEI. V lost 8 bases and J lost 8 bases, and the count of bases not matched to a germline gene is 12. The CDR3 measures 15 amino acids from cysteine to phenylalanine. Of the read, only the CDR3 DNA is kept; its 45 bases are in frame from base 1. To demonstrate the VDJtools post-analysis software, the study profiled TCR beta repertoires from the peripheral blood of some 13 young patients with multiple sclerosis. The multiple sclerosis patients were children and adolescents between roughly 6 and 16 years of age. Receptors were amplified or captured by PCR. Sequenced using an Illumina HiSeq 2500. Unique molecular identifiers were incorporated into TCR beta cDNA libraries to reduce PCR and sequencing biases. Per 1 to 10 million input T cells, approximately 500,000 cDNA molecules were obtained, such that each molecule approximated one T cell. The patient libraries were prepared and sequenced with the same protocol used for the earlier healthy control dataset. Within a given batch, samples were prepared together, multiplexed and sequenced on the same HiSeq lane. The source study handled its data this way. Raw barcoded reads were processed with MIGEC, and single-read molecular identifier groups were discarded before consensus assembly and CDR3 extraction. Clonotype tables were post-analysed with VDJtools, and diversity was normalized by down-sampling all datasets to the smallest sample size. Repertoire overlap clustering matched CDR3 amino acid but not nucleotide sequences to correct batch-related cross-sample contamination. The public reads were run again by TCRdb, first through fastp at Q25 and then through MiXCR, and only productive beta chains were kept. For every CDR3 protein sequence, its rows merge into one entry that carries the most common genes and DNA. Here the V and J calls rest on TCRdb's processing, not on the authors' analysis. This sample comprises around 710,000 distinct CDR3 sequences, around 46% of them detected only once. The top ten hold roughly 4.4% of the sample.

This clonotype occurred a few times. Its antigen remains unidentified. Base-call qualities are not available, and no considerably larger clone is one nucleotide away. The clonotype comes from a girl aged 10-17 years with multiple sclerosis. The chain couples TRBV2 to TRBJ2-1, and TRBD1 aligns with 10 junction nucleotides. Sequenced material: blood. The nucleotide sequence is TGTGCCAGCCACCACGGGACAGGGGTTAGGGATGAGCAGTTCTTC. It translates as CASHHGTGVRDEQFF.